Listed below are T cell receptor beta chains from one sample, sequenced in a study of blood T cell repertoires in COVID-19. Libraries were prepared by immunoSEQ multiplex PCR; TCRdb keeps only in-frame clonotypes and omits some of them. The sample yields roughly 170,000 clones, roughly 85% seen once. Sequenced input: PBMCs or T cells enriched from blood (not recorded which). These receptor sequences come from a woman aged 50 to 65 who had recovered from COVID-19. CDR3s leave out the opening cysteine and the closing phenylalanine or tryptophan.

v_gene: TRBV29-1; j_gene: TRBJ1-5; CDR3aa: SGRTGENQPQH
v_gene: TRBV29-1; j_gene: TRBJ1-1; CDR3aa: SVATENTEAF
v_gene: TRBV20-1; j_gene: TRBJ1-2; CDR3aa: KSGGNYGYT
v_gene: TRBV5-1; j_gene: TRBJ1-2; CDR3aa: ASSLEADNYGYT
v_gene: TRBV30; j_gene: TRBJ1-5; CDR3aa: AWSGGQGGQPQH
v_gene: TRBV19; j_gene: TRBJ2-1; CDR3aa: ASSIGREVYNEQF
v_gene: TRBV19; j_gene: TRBJ1-5; CDR3aa: ATGQGWPNQPQH
v_gene: TRBV5-1; j_gene: TRBJ1-1; CDR3aa: ASSLVGPEAF
v_gene: TRBV18; j_gene: TRBJ1-2; CDR3aa: ASSRQGAGYGYT
v_gene: TRBV19; j_gene: TRBJ1-5; CDR3aa: ASSGGTGRFNQPQH
v_gene: TRBV21-1; j_gene: TRBJ1-4; CDR3aa: ASTEEWGGRQSSTNEKLF
v_gene: TRBV7-9; j_gene: TRBJ1-1; CDR3aa: ASSLDRAMNTEAF
v_gene: TRBV6-5; j_gene: TRBJ1-2; CDR3aa: ASSSDRGLHGYT
v_gene: TRBV4-2; j_gene: TRBJ1-5; CDR3aa: ASSQDPTASGGNQPQH
v_gene: TRBV2; j_gene: TRBJ1-4; CDR3aa: ASRYRGQNEKLF
v_gene: TRBV9; j_gene: TRBJ2-5; CDR3aa: ASSSRTGETQY
v_gene: TRBV2; j_gene: TRBJ2-2; CDR3aa: ASSRSGAGELF
v_gene: TRBV2; j_gene: TRBJ1-2; CDR3aa: ASRYDPAEGT
v_gene: TRBV5-1; j_gene: TRBJ2-1; CDR3aa: ASSLSTRGNEQF
v_gene: TRBV27; j_gene: TRBJ1-5; CDR3aa: ASSLQWAFNQPQH
v_gene: TRBV30; j_gene: TRBJ2-3; CDR3aa: ARALAGTTDTQY
v_gene: TRBV5-5; j_gene: TRBJ2-2; CDR3aa: ASSLWGSLGGGSVAGELF
v_gene: TRBV19; j_gene: TRBJ1-2; CDR3aa: ASSALPGPRDYGYT
v_gene: TRBV28; j_gene: TRBJ2-5; CDR3aa: ASKQPAGGYEY
v_gene: TRBV9; j_gene: TRBJ1-4; CDR3aa: ASSLNAARGEKLF